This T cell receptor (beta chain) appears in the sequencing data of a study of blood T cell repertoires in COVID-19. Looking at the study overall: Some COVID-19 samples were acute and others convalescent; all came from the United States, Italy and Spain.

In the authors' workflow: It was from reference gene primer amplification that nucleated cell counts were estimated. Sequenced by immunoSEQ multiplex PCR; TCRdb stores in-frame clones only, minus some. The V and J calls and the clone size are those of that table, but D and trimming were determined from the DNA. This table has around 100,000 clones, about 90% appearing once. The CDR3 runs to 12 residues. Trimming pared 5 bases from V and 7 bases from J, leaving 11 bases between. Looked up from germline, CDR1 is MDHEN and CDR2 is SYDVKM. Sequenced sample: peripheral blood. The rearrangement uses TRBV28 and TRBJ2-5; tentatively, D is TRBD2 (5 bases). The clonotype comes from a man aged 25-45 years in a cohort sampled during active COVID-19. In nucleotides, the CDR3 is TGTGCCAGCAGTCTCCGGGGTGGGACCCAGTACTTC. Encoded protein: CASSLRGGTQYF.